The T cell receptor (beta chain) described here comes from a study of shared clonotypes between healthy human individuals. Overall study findings and caveats: What naive subsets generally showed was a larger estimated richness than memory subsets showed.

Germline CDR1 and CDR2: MNHNY and SVGAGI (reference sequence). V shed 8 bases and J 6 bases; nucleotides not matched to a gene: 7. This CDR3 is 14 amino acids long. Assay: immunoSEQ multiplex PCR; the TCRdb copy retains only in-frame clones and omits some. The profile covers hundreds of thousands of clones, with around two thirds appearing a single time and less than 2% taken by the ten largest. Participating donors were healthy, HIV-negative adults free of recent acute infections or vaccinations. Naive CD45RA+ and memory CD45RA-negative subsets were split from CD4+ cells. To note about this clone: Its antigen is still unknown.

This sequence was found in a woman aged 25 to 39 in good health. The chain links TRBV6-6 to TRBJ2-3; 11 bases are a match to TRBD1. Material for sequencing was memory CD4+ T cells sorted from blood. Noted subset: CD45RA-negative fraction. The CDR3 nucleotides read TGTGCCAGCGGAATGGGACAGGGGGATGATACGCAGTATTTT. Protein: CASGMGQGDDTQYF.